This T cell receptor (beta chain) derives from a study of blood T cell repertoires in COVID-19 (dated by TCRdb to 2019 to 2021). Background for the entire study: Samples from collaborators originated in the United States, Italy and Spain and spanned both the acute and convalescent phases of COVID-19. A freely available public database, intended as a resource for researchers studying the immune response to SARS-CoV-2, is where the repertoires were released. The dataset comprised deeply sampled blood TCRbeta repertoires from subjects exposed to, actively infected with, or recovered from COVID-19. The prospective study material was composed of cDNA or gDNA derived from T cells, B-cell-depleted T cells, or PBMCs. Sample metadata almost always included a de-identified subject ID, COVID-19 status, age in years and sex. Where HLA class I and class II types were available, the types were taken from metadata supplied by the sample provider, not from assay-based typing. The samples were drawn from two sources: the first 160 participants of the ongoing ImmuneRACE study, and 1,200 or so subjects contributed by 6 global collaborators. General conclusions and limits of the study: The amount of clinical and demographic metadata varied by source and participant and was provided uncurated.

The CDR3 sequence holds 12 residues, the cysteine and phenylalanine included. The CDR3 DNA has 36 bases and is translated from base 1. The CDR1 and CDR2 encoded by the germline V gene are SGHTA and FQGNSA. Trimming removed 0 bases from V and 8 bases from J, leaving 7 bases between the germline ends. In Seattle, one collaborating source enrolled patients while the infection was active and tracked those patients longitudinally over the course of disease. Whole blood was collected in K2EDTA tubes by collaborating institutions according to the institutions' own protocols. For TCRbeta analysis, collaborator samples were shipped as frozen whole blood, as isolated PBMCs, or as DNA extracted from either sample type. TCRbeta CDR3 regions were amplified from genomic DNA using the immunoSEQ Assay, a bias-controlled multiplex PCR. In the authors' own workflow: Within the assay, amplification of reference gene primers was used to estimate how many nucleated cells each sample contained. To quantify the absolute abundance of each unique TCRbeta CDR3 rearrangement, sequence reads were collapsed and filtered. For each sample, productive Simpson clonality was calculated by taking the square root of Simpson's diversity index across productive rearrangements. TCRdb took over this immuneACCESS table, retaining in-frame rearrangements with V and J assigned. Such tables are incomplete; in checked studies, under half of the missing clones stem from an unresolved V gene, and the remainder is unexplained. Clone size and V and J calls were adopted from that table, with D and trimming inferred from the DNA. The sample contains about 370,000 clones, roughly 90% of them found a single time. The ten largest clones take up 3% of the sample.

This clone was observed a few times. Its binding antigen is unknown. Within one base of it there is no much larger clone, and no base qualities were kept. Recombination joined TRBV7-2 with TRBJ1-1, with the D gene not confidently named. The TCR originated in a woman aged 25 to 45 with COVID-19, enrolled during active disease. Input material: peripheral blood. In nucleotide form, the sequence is TGTGCCAGCAGCTTAGCGACGAGGGAAGCTTTCTTT. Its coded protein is CASSLATREAFF.